Shown below are 26 T cell receptor beta chains from a single sample sequenced in a study of glioma-infiltrating T cells. TCR alpha and beta CDR3 regions were amplified from RNA using iRepertoire nested multiplex PCR. One entry per CDR3 protein results from TCRdb running MiXCR on the multiplex PCR reads. Of 150,000 to 200,000 distinct CDR3 sequences in the sample, 32% were seen once. Sequencing was performed on glioma tissue, nonneoplastic brain tissue, or PBMCs (not recorded which). These receptors were obtained from a human donor with low-grade glioma or glioblastoma, undergoing nonglioma brain surgery, or in good health (not recorded which).

This clonotype was counted many times. The chain has TRBV29-1 and TRBJ2-3; D unresolved. V lost 1 base to trimming and J lost 2 bases, with 4 bases between them. This CDR3 is built from 12 residues. The germline gives CDR1 SQVTM, CDR2 ANQGSEA. Written as DNA, the CDR3 is TGCAGCGTTGAAGGGATCACAGATACGCAGTATTTT. This sequence encodes CSVEGITDTQYF.

Regarding this clonotype: A much larger clone lies a single base off, so this may be a read error. CDR3 bases: TGCGGCGTTGGACAGGTCAATGAGCAGTTCTTC. Its translation is CGVGQVNEQFF. The V gene is TRBV29-1, the J gene TRBJ2-1; 7 bases are a match to TRBD1. The V gene's germline CDR1 is SQVTM and CDR2 ANQGSEA. This CDR3 has 11 amino acids.

This sequence joins TRBV30 and TRBJ1-4; D gene ambiguous. V dropped 8 bases and J dropped 7 bases, with 14 bases sitting between them. Germline V lookup: CDR1 GTSNPN, CDR2 SVGIG (reference sequence). The CDR3 consists of 12 residues. The CDR3 DNA is TGTGCCGCAAGACGCCCGGTTGAAAAACTGTTTTTT. Its translation is CAARRPVEKLFF.

This clonotype came up many times. The chain couples TRBV7-6 to TRBJ1-2, with TRBD1 matching over 7 bases. V dropped 5 bases and J dropped 4; count of bases not matched to a gene: 13. The CDR3 is made up of 16 amino acids. Germline V gives CDR1 SGHVS, CDR2 FNYEAQ. The CDR3 DNA reads TGTGCCAGCAGCCCCTACCAGGGGGGTGGTAGCTATGGCTACACCTTC. This sequence encodes CASSPYQGGGSYGYTF.

As concerns this clonotype: A read error may be the cause here, since a much bigger clone is one base away. The rearrangement uses TRBV19 and TRBJ1-1; the match to TRBD1 covers 9 bases. This CDR3 has 16 amino acids. Germline CDR1 LNHDA, CDR2 SQIVND (reference sequence). CDR3 amino acids: CASSIGGTGKYTESFF. The DNA of the CDR3 is TGTGCCAGTAGTATAGGAGGGACAGGGAAGTACACTGAATCTTTCTTT. Full variable domain (remainder filled in from reference TRBV19 and TRBJ1-1): DGGITQSPKYLFRKEGQNVTLSCEQNLNHDAMYWYRQDPGQGLRLIYYSQIVNDFQKGDIAEGYSVSREKKESFPLTVTSAQKNPTAFYLCASSIGGTGKYTESFFGQGTRLTVV.

This clonotype was detected ten times or more. The chain couples TRBV14 to TRBJ1-6, with TRBD1 matching 8 bases. J lost 9 bases, V lost 4 bases, and 5 bases had no gene match. Germline CDR1 is SGHDN and CDR2 is FVKESK. This CDR3 has 14 amino acids. For the CDR3, the DNA is TGTGCCAGCAGCCGCGTGACAGGGGCTTCACCCCTCCACTTT. This codes for CASSRVTGASPLHF.

This clonotype showed up just a few times. The genes are TRBV19 and TRBJ1-6, with TRBD1 matching 7 bases. This CDR3 has 18 amino acids. Trimming took 4 bases from V and 0 from J; bases not matched to a gene: 9. In germline, CDR1 is LNHDA, CDR2 SQIVND (reference sequence). CDR3 protein: CASSTSTGRSSYNSPLHF. The CDR3 region has the DNA TGTGCCAGTAGTACTTCGACAGGGAGAAGCTCCTATAATTCACCCCTCCACTTT.

This chain uses TRBV19 with TRBJ1-4; 11 bases fit TRBD1. The V gene end was trimmed by 3 bases and the J gene end by 8 bases; junction bases not matched to a gene: 14. Germline V gene data show CDR1 as LNHDA and CDR2 as SQIVND (reference sequence). CDR3 size: 18 residues. CDR3 sequence: CASSIETRTGTGGEKLFF. DNA of the CDR3: TGTGCCAGTAGTATCGAAACCCGGACCGGGACAGGGGGAGAAAAACTGTTTTTT.

On this clonotype: A read error may explain this, as a much larger clone is one base away. The V gene is TRBV12-3 or TRBV12-4, the J gene TRBJ2-5; 7 bases align to TRBD1. The CDR3 consists of 16 residues. The V gene end was trimmed by 6 bases and the J gene end by 2 bases; junction bases not matched to a gene: 12. DNA for the CDR3: TGTGCCAGCAGGTCCCACAGGGGTACAACGCAAGAGACCCAGTACTTC. Encoded protein: CASRSHRGTTQETQYF.

There are a few counts of this clonotype. The V and J genes are TRBV20-1 and TRBJ2-1; D might be TRBD2 (6 bases). V lost 1 base, J lost 0 bases, and 16 bases lay in between. The CDR3 extends over 17 amino acids. The germline V gene encodes CDR1 DFQATT and CDR2 SNEGSKA (reference sequence). The CDR3 coding sequence is TGCAGTGCTAGAGTGCTAGCGTCGACAAGCTCCTACAATGAGCAGTTCTTC. Its protein is CSARVLASTSSYNEQFF.

Regarding this clonotype: A read error may be the cause here, since a much bigger clone is one base away. A read error is likely, as this CDR3 ends without the conserved phenylalanine or tryptophan. The J gene is TRBJ2-7, the V gene TRBV10-3, with D possibly being TRBD1 (6 bases). V was trimmed by 1 base and J by 1 base, leaving 8 bases between them. CDR3 length equals 14 residues. Looked up from germline, CDR1 is ENHRY and CDR2 is SYGVKD. DNA of the CDR3: TGTGCCATCAGTGAGTTCAGGGGATCCTACGAGCAGTACTTA. It encodes CAISEFRGSYEQYL.

This clonotype has at least ten counts. This chain connects TRBV4-1 to TRBJ2-1; D gene unclear. The CDR3 runs 11 residues. Per germline, CDR1 MGHRA and CDR2 YSYEKL. Trimming cost V 1 base and J 10 bases, with 5 bases left between them. CDR3 region: CASSQAREQFF. CDR3 DNA sequence: TGCGCCAGCAGCCAAGCGAGGGAGCAGTTCTTC.

As concerns this clonotype: Germline is not matched at one junction end, which may reflect a read error. The chain joins TRBV6-6 to TRBJ2-1; 7 bases fit TRBD2. The CDR3 extends over 15 amino acids. Germline CDR1 MNHNY, CDR2 SVGAGI (reference sequence). The CDR3 reads CASGTRVAGHNEQGF. The CDR3 DNA reads TGTGCCAGCGGGACGAGGGTAGCGGGCCACAATGAGCAGGGCTTC.

The J gene is TRBJ1-1, the V gene TRBV27, with TRBD1 matching over 7 bases. The CDR3 is 14 amino acids. Germline V lookup: CDR1 MNHEY, CDR2 SMNVEV (reference sequence). The V gene end was trimmed by 6 bases and the J gene end by 7 bases; junction bases not matched to a gene: 11. CDR3 in DNA: TGTGCCAGCAGCCCCACGGGACAGAGGAATGAAGCTTTCTTT. Translation gives CASSPTGQRNEAFF.

The chain has TRBV9 and TRBJ2-3, with D uncertain. Germline V CDR1 and CDR2: SGDLS, YYNGEE. The CDR3 consists of 17 residues. V was shortened by 4 bases and J by 0 bases, with 18 bases between the two germline ends. This CDR3 reads CASSRPPVWSSTDTQYF. As DNA, the CDR3 is TGTGCCAGCAGCCGCCCTCCGGTGTGGTCTAGCACAGATACGCAGTATTTT.

This chain uses TRBV24-1 with TRBJ2-7, with D possibly called TRBD1 or TRBD2 (5 bases each). The V gene's germline CDR1 is KGHDR and CDR2 SFDVKD. The CDR3 loop spans 16 amino acids. V dropped 3 bases and J dropped 2 bases, with 16 bases sitting between them. As DNA, the CDR3 is TGTGCCACCAGTGATAGGGACGGCCTCACTCCCTACGAGCAGTACTTC. As protein: CATSDRDGLTPYEQYF.

A note on this clonotype: Since a much larger clone is just one base distant, this may be a read error. This chain joins TRBV9 and TRBJ2-7; D ambiguous. Trimming cost V 0 bases and J 4 bases, with 11 bases left between them. Germline CDR1 and CDR2: SGDLS and YYNGEE. CDR3 length: 14 amino acids. The CDR3 region has the DNA TGTGCCAGCAGCGTAGGCAACGGCGGTTACGAGCAGTACTTC. Residues: CASSVGNGGYEQYF.

Many counts were recorded for this clonotype. The V call is TRBV28, the J call TRBJ1-2; a weak D match, TRBD1 (5 bases). In germline, CDR1 is MDHEN, CDR2 SYDVKM. V lost 7 bases, J lost 1 base, and 13 bases lay in between. The CDR3 spans 14 residues. In DNA, the CDR3 is TGTGCCAGCAACTACCGGGGGGTTAACTATGGCTACACCTTC. Its protein product is CASNYRGVNYGYTF.

To note about this clonotype: A much larger clone is a single base away; this may be a read error. The DNA for the CDR3 is TGTGCCATCAGGGTGCAAGGCTACGAGCAGTACTTC. Translated: CAIRVQGYEQYF. V and J are TRBV28 and TRBJ2-7, with D perhaps TRBD1 (5 bases). Trimming left V 10 bases short and J 3 bases short, with 13 bases between. CDR3 length: 12 amino acids. Germline values: CDR1 MDHEN, CDR2 SYDVKM.

This clonotype was observed a few times. The chain recombines TRBV4-1 with TRBJ2-7, with D uncertain. CDR1 MGHRA and CDR2 YSYEKL come from the germline V gene. Trimming shortened V by 0 bases and J by 6 bases, and 6 bases separated the two germline ends. This CDR3 has 12 residues. The CDR3 spells CASSQDGLEQYF. The CDR3, as DNA: TGCGCCAGCAGCCAAGATGGGCTCGAGCAGTACTTC.

This clonotype was counted many times. The V gene is TRBV11-1, the J gene TRBJ2-1; D is perhaps TRBD1 (5 bases). The CDR3 has 12 residues. The germline V gene has CDR1 SGHAT and CDR2 FQDESV (reference sequence). V dropped 5 bases and J dropped 6 bases, with 8 bases sitting between them. CDR3 nucleotides: TGTGCCAGCAGCCGACAGACCAATGAGCAGTTCTTC. It specifies CASSRQTNEQFF.

The chain carries TRBV9 and TRBJ2-7; possible D gene TRBD2, 6 bases. With 3 bases removed from V and 2 bases from J, the gap between germline ends came to 9 bases. Germline V gene lookup returns CDR1 SGDLS and CDR2 YYNGEE. This CDR3 is 13 amino acids long. CDR3 sequence reads: CASSAAGTYEQYF. CDR3 in DNA: TGTGCCAGCAGCGCAGCGGGTACCTACGAGCAGTACTTC.

The chain combines TRBV5-4 with TRBJ2-1, with 8 bases fitting TRBD2. The CDR3 runs to 15 residues. The germline gives CDR1 SGHNT, CDR2 YYREEE (reference sequence). V trimming: 4 bases; J trimming: 6 bases; junction bases outside the gene matches: 9. The chain's CDR3 is CASSSSGNYFNEQFF. CDR3 bases: TGTGCCAGCAGCAGTAGCGGGAATTATTTCAATGAGCAGTTCTTC.

This clonotype has a handful of counts. The CDR3 is CASSQGNRGVNTEAFF. The CDR3 DNA reads TGTGCCAGCAGCCAGGGAAACAGGGGAGTGAACACTGAAGCTTTCTTT. V is TRBV4-2 and J is TRBJ1-1, with 7 bases aligning to TRBD1. Germline CDR1 reads LGHNA; CDR2 reads YNFKEQ. The CDR3 runs 16 residues. V lost 3 bases to trimming and J lost 0 bases; unmatched junction nucleotides: 7.

This clonotype was seen repeatedly, ten times or more. This sequence joins TRBV4-2 and TRBJ1-2; TRBD1 might be the D (5 bases). Per the germline V gene, CDR1 is LGHNA and CDR2 is YNFKEQ. Trimming shortened V by 1 base and J by 7 bases, and 13 bases separated the two germline ends. The CDR3 loop spans 14 amino acids. The CDR3 reads CASSQASGQPGYTF. For the CDR3, the DNA is TGTGCCAGCAGCCAAGCGTCGGGGCAACCTGGCTACACCTTC.

The CDR3 coding sequence is TGCGCCAGCAGCCCGGAAGGGACAGCTGACACAGATACGCAGTATTTT. The encoded protein is CASSPEGTADTDTQYF. The gene calls are TRBV5-1 and TRBJ2-3, with 7 bases matching TRBD1. Germline values: CDR1 SGHRS, CDR2 YFSETQ. V dropped 4 bases and J dropped 2; count of bases not matched to a gene: 10. The length of the CDR3 is 16 residues.